This T cell receptor (beta chain) stems from a study of blood T cells in healthy people across ages. Next came a second PCR, run for about 7 to 12 cycles, which used a sample-barcoded 5' primer along with a J-beta primer mix. Individual samples furnished no less than 2.5 million CDR3-containing paired-end reads apiece. TCRdb re-called the 5' RACE reads through MiXCR, storing one row per CDR3 protein. The table shows 800,000 to 950,000 distinct CDR3 sequences, with roughly 34% occurring only once. Study-wide findings and caveats: Long-lived donors had more naive CD4+ cells and higher diversity than aged donors. With donor CMV status unknown, expanded clonotype changes were possibly confounded. It was held that the diversity estimates obtained from one million T cells were underestimates.

In this sample, this clonotype turned up many times. Its antigen is unknown. This CDR3 comprises 17 residues. V gave up 6 bases and J gave up 3 bases, with 21 bases separating them. The receptor was derived from a man between 18 and 35 years old in good health. This chain uses TRBV12-3 or TRBV12-4 with TRBJ2-1; D gene ambiguous. The material sequenced was blood. The CDR3 spells CASSTSGPQQIYNEQFF. The CDR3 DNA sequence: TGTGCCAGCAGCACCTCCGGACCCCAGCAGATCTACAATGAGCAGTTCTTC.